A selection of T cell receptor beta chains follows, all from one sample in a study of cytomegalovirus exposure and HLA in healthy donors. Sequencing used immunoSEQ multiplex PCR; TCRdb keeps in-frame clones, though not all of them. The table lists 90,000 to 150,000 clones, roughly 79% of them singletons. Source material: PBMCs. The receptors here all came from a woman aged 40 to 55 in good health and CMV-seronegative. Each CDR3 is given with its conserved first and last residue. Each record gives: D gene, J gene, V gene, clone size, CDR3 DNA, CDR3 protein. A D gene is named only where the DNA matches it firmly. The listing skips clone size in some rows; elsewhere it reads once, few, many or a size class.

TRBD1	TRBJ1-1	TRBV27	-	TGTGCCAGCAGTTTATTGGGACAGGGGGCAACTACTGAAGCTTTCTTT	CASSLLGQGATTEAFF
-	TRBJ2-7	TRBV5-1	-	TGCGCCAGCAGCTTGGTCAGGGGGGTCGGCGAGCAGTACTTC	CASSLVRGVGEQYF
TRBD2	TRBJ2-1	TRBV5-1	-	TGCGCCAGCAGCTTCCGACTAGCGGGGGGTAATGAGCAGTTCTTC	CASSFRLAGGNEQFF
TRBD1	TRBJ1-1	TRBV5-1	-	TGCGCCAGCAGCCGGGACAGTGGGAACACTGAAGCTTTCTTT	CASSRDSGNTEAFF
TRBD1	TRBJ1-2	TRBV19	-	TGTGCCAGTAGTATAGACTCCAATCCGGGACAGGTTTACGGTGGCTACACCTTC	CASSIDSNPGQVYGGYTF
TRBD1	TRBJ1-6	TRBV11-2	-	TGTGCCAGCAGCTTACTGCAGGGGGACAATTCACCCCTCCACTTT	CASSLLQGDNSPLHF
-	TRBJ2-7	TRBV27	-	TGTGCCAGCGCGGGCTACTCGGGCCCCTACGAGCAGTACTTC	CASAGYSGPYEQYF
-	TRBJ1-5	TRBV28	-	TGTGCCAGCAGCCTCCGGGGGGCGGAACAGCCCCAGCATTTT	CASSLRGAEQPQHF
TRBD1	TRBJ1-5	TRBV7-8	-	TGTGCCAGCAGCCTAGGACAGGGGTGGCCTGCCCAGCATTTT	CASSLGQGWPAQHF
TRBD2	TRBJ2-3	TRBV7-9	once	TGTGCCAGCAGAAGTTGGGGCGGGGGGCCTAGCACAGATACGCAGTATTTT	CASRSWGGGPSTDTQYF
TRBD1	TRBJ1-1	TRBV6-1	-	TGTGCCAGCGGTGACCTTCCAGGGGGCACTGAAGCTTTCTTT	CASGDLPGGTEAFF
TRBD1	TRBJ1-2	TRBV19	-	TGTGCCAGTAGTCCTAAGGACAGGGATGTCTATGGCTACACCTTC	CASSPKDRDVYGYTF
-	TRBJ1-2	TRBV5-6	-	TGTGCCAGCAGCTCGCAGGGTTATGGCTACACCTTC	CASSSQGYGYTF
-	TRBJ2-3	TRBV7-2	-	TGTGCCAGCAGCTTATACTCATTTCCCACAGATACGCAGTATTTT	CASSLYSFPTDTQYF
-	TRBJ1-6	TRBV12-5	-	TGTGCTAGTGGTTTGGGAGGCAAAGTGGTACATCATAATTCACCCCTCCACTTT	CASGLGGKVVHHNSPLHF
-	TRBJ2-1	TRBV11-2	-	TGTGCCGGCGGTCACCCCACGGGGAATGAGCAGTTCTTC	CAGGHPTGNEQFF
TRBD1	TRBJ1-2	TRBV4-1	-	TGCGCCAGCAGCCAAGATCCTAATCTTTGGACAGGGAAGAACTATGGCTACACCTTC	CASSQDPNLWTGKNYGYTF
-	TRBJ2-7	TRBV4-2	-	TGTGCCAGCAGCCAAGGGGCCCAGCAGTACTTC	CASSQGAQQYF
-	TRBJ1-1	TRBV6-1	few	TGTGCCAGCAGTGAAGGGCACAACCTGCTCACTGAAGCTTTCTTT	CASSEGHNLLTEAFF
-	TRBJ2-7	TRBV10-3	-	TGTGCCATCAGTGAGTCGTTGACCCGGGACACCTCCTACGAGCAGTACTTC	CAISESLTRDTSYEQYF
-	TRBJ1-2	TRBV10-3	-	TGTGCCATCAGTGAGGGAGGTTTCTATGGCTACACCTTC	CAISEGGFYGYTF
TRBD1	TRBJ2-1	TRBV5-1	-	TGCGCCAGCAGCTCCGGTGACAGGGCAGGAGGCAGGGAGCAGTTCTTC	CASSSGDRAGGREQFF
-	TRBJ1-1	TRBV5-1	-	TGCGCCAGCAGCCCAGCGACAGTGAACACTGAAGCTTTCTTT	CASSPATVNTEAFF
-	TRBJ1-3	TRBV6-1	-	TGTGCCAGCAGTGAGGTTGCGGGACCGCGACTGGACTCTGGAAACACCATATATTTT	CASSEVAGPRLDSGNTIYF
TRBD2	TRBJ2-3	TRBV5-1	-	TGCGCCAGCAGCAACCTAGCGGACTCCACAGATACGCAGTATTTT	CASSNLADSTDTQYF
-	TRBJ1-5	TRBV28	once	TGTGCCAGCAGTTTAACAGCCCTAAATAGCAATCAGCCCCAGCATTTT	CASSLTALNSNQPQHF
TRBD1	TRBJ2-3	TRBV19	-	TGTGCCAGTAGTATAGAAGGGACAGGGAGAGATACGCAGTATTTT	CASSIEGTGRDTQYF
-	TRBJ2-6	TRBV7-2	-	TGTGCCAGCAGCTTGGCCTTGACACCCGTCTTC	CASSLALTPVF
-	TRBJ2-3	TRBV4-1	-	TGCGCCAGCAGCCAAGATGGGGCGGCGAGACGCACAGATACGCAGTATTTT	CASSQDGAARRTDTQYF
TRBD1	TRBJ1-2	TRBV19	-	TGTGCCAGTAGTATACCGGGACAGGCCTATGGCTACACCTTC	CASSIPGQAYGYTF
-	TRBJ2-2	TRBV7-3	-	TGTGCCAGCAGCTCCGGGACTCCCGACCCCACCGGGGAGCTGTTTTTT	CASSSGTPDPTGELFF
TRBD2	TRBJ2-1	TRBV6-4	-	TGTGCCAGCAGTAAATCTAGCGGGAGTACCTACAATGAGCAGTTCTTC	CASSKSSGSTYNEQFF
TRBD1	TRBJ2-2	TRBV28	-	TGTGCCAGCAGTCACGACAGGGTGGGTTCCGGGGAGCTGTTTTTT	CASSHDRVGSGELFF
-	TRBJ2-7	TRBV7-3	-	TGTGCCAGCAGCTCAACCGGAATTCAGGGGCACGAGCAGTACTTC	CASSSTGIQGHEQYF